This entry features one TCR beta chain sequence. A Seattle source enrolled patients during active infection and followed them longitudinally. This record comes from a study of blood T cell repertoires in COVID-19. Turning to the study itself: Acute and convalescent COVID-19 specimens originated in the United States, Italy and Spain. T cells, B-cell-depleted T cells, or PBMCs supplied cDNA or gDNA.

The V segment lost 9 bases and the J segment 5 bases; nucleotides outside the gene matches: 9. The CDR3 runs to 14 residues. CDR1 is KGHDR and CDR2 is SFDVKD in the germline V gene. In the authors' methods: Amplification of reference gene primers was used by the study to estimate nucleated cell counts. The data were produced by immunoSEQ multiplex PCR, yet TCRdb's version contains in-frame clones alone and is incomplete. That table is the source of V, J and clone size, and D and trimming were worked out from the DNA. Found here are 20,000 to 30,000 clones, roughly 77% of them singletons; the top ten hold roughly 2.7%.

V usage is TRBV24-1 and J usage is TRBJ2-3, with 8 bases lining up with TRBD1. The clonotype originates from a woman aged 70-85 years with COVID-19, enrolled during active disease. Sequenced: peripheral blood. CDR3 bases: TGTGCCACCGAGAGCAGGGGGCTTTTAGATACGCAGTATTTT. Protein product: CATESRGLLDTQYF.